Presented here are 2 T cell receptor beta chains from one specimen sequenced in a study of human T cells and chemical hapten exposure. TCRdb recomputed calls from the RACE reads with MiXCR, one row per CDR3 protein. The sample yields 95,000 to 100,000 distinct CDR3 sequences, approximately 10% seen once. Time point of the sample: pre-sensitization, week 0. Treatment: therapeutic diphenylcyclopropenone sensitization with weekly scalp DPC. Sequenced material: whole blood, taken in connection with sensitization to the hapten diphenylcyclopropenone (DPC). The receptors stem from a woman aged 55-70 years with alopecia areata. Some clones in this sample may be carry-over from other donors' samples.

This chain links TRBV5-1 with TRBJ1-1; the D is unclear. Trimming left V 0 bases short and J 0 bases short, with 6 bases between. Germline lookup yields CDR1 SGHRS and CDR2 YFSETQ. The CDR3 length is 14 residues. CDR3 nucleotides: TGCGCCAGCAGCTTGGCCGCCATGAACACTGAAGCTTTCTTT. Translation gives CASSLAAMNTEAFF.

This clonotype turned up a few times. This CDR3 is CASSQEGQGLAGYTF. CDR3 bases: TGTGCCAGCAGCCAAGAAGGGCAGGGGCTTGCTGGCTACACCTTC. This chain joins TRBV3-1 and TRBJ1-2; maybe TRBD1 (6 bases). The CDR3 runs 15 residues. V lost 0 bases and J 7 bases, leaving 15 bases between the germline ends. Germline-derived CDR1 and CDR2 are LGHDT and YNNKEL (reference sequence).